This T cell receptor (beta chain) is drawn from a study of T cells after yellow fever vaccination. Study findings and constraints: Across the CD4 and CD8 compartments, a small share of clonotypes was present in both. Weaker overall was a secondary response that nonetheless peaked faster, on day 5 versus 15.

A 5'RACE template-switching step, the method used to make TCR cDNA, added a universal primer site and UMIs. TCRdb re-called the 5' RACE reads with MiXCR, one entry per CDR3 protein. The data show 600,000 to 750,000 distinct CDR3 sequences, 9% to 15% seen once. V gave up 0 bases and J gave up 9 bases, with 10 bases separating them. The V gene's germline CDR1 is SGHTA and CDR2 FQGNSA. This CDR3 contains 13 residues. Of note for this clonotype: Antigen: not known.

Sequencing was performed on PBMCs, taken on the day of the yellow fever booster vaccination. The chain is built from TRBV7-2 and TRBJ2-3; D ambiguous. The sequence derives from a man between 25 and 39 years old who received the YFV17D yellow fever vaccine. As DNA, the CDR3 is TGTGCCAGCAGCTTAGCTCCTGCCCGGACGCAGTATTTT. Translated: CASSLAPARTQYF. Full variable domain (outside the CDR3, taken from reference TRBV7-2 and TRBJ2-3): GAGVSQSPSNKVTEKGKDVELRCDPISGHTALYWYRQSLGQGLEFLIYFQGNSAPDKSGLPSDRFSAERTGGSVSTLTIQRTQQEDSAVYLCASSLAPARTQYFGPGTRLTVL.